The 4 T cell receptor beta chains presented below share a single source sample, sequenced in a study of T cells after somatic rescue of genetic block. The assay was immunoSEQ multiplex PCR, and TCRdb's table has in-frame clones only and misses some. The sample includes about 15,000 clones, 60% to 75% of them seen just once. The sequencing input was peripheral blood mononuclear cells (PBMCs). All receptors derive from a man between 18 and 29 years old.

This chain uses TRBV6-5 with TRBJ1-6; a possible D gene is TRBD1 (6 bases). Germline assignment: CDR1 MNHEY and CDR2 SVGAGI. The CDR3 consists of 16 residues. V dropped 2 bases and J dropped 7 bases, with 15 bases sitting between them. CDR3 sequence reads: CASSYGGAVVNSPLHF. CDR3 in DNA: TGTGCCAGCAGTTACGGGGGCGCGGTTGTAAATTCACCCCTCCACTTT.

The table lists this clone with a count of one. The CDR3 here is CASSYSGTAYEQYF. The DNA for the CDR3 is TGTGCCAGCAGTTACTCGGGGACAGCCTACGAGCAGTACTTC. This chain uses TRBV6-5 with TRBJ2-7; the match to TRBD1 covers 7 bases. Trimming took 0 bases from V and 2 from J; bases not matched to a gene: 1. The CDR3 totals 14 residues. Germline lookup yields CDR1 MNHEY and CDR2 SVGAGI.

J is TRBJ2-3 and V is TRBV18, with 7 bases identical to TRBD2. With V trimmed by 4 bases and J by 2 bases, 3 bases remained unmatched. Germline CDR1 and CDR2: KGHSH and LQKENI. The CDR3 loop spans 14 amino acids. The CDR3 protein is CASSLLAATDTQYF. The DNA of the CDR3 is TGTGCCAGCTCACTTCTAGCGGCCACAGATACGCAGTATTTT. The whole variable domain, remainder taken from reference TRBV18 and TRBJ2-3, is NAGVMQNPRHLVRRRGQEARLRCSPMKGHSHVYWYRQLPEEGLKFMVYLQKENIIDESGMPKERFSAEFPKEGPSILRIQQVVRGDSAAYFCASSLLAATDTQYFGPGTRLTVL.

This clone was seen a few times. V usage is TRBV18 and J usage is TRBJ1-2; D call uncertain. Germline assignment: CDR1 KGHSH and CDR2 LQKENI. There are 14 residues in the CDR3. Trimming pared 0 bases from V and 7 bases from J, leaving 12 bases between. The CDR3 protein is CASSPPGWHFGYTF. CDR3 DNA: TGTGCCAGCTCACCACCAGGGTGGCACTTTGGCTACACCTTC.